These 13 T cell receptor beta chains share one sample of origin, sequenced in a study of T cells in women clearing cervical HPV infection. Profiled with immunoSEQ multiplex PCR; TCRdb holds only in-frame clones, not every one. In total, the table holds around 28,000 clones. Material for sequencing was blood buffy coat. These receptor sequences come from a woman aged 18 to 75 with a cervical HPV16 infection that either progressed to CIN3+ or cleared (not recorded which).

For this clone: The sequenced fragment ends 3 residues before the CDR3 boundary, so the rest is inferred from the germline J gene. The V call is TRBV7-2, the J call TRBJ1-2; 9 bases are a match to TRBD1. This CDR3 region has 15 residues. CDR1 and CDR2 from the germline V gene are SGHTA and FQGNSA. Incomplete CDR3 DNA: TGTGCCAGCAGCTTAGCCCCGGGACAGGGAGGAGGC. Translated: CASSLAPGQGGG. The full-length CDR3 reads as CASSLAPGQGGGYTF.

Points on this clone: The read halts 3 residues ahead of the CDR3 end, with the missing end drawn from the germline J gene. The rearrangement joins TRBV7-3 to TRBJ2-7; TRBD1 matches at 7 bases. In germline, CDR1 is SGHTA, CDR2 FQGTGA. CDR3 length equals 15 residues. V shed 6 bases, J shed 0 bases, and the junction held 8 bases outside the gene matches. CDR3 in amino acids: CASRKTGASSYEQYF. CDR3 bases read: TGTGCCAGCAGGAAAACAGGGGCGAGCTCCTACGAG.

This CDR3 is CASSFSRDGYTF. The CDR3 bases that were read are TGCGCCAGCAGCTTCAGCAGGGATGGC. The chain links TRBV5-1 to TRBJ1-2; a weak D match, TRBD1 (5 bases). The read halts 3 residues ahead of the CDR3 end, with the missing end drawn from the germline J gene. V shed 2 bases and J shed 6 bases, with 8 bases lying between them. Germline lookup yields CDR1 SGHRS and CDR2 YFSETQ. The CDR3 is 12 amino acids.

Note on this clone: Read coverage stops 3 residues before the CDR3 terminus; the germline J gene supplies the remainder. This chain connects TRBV30 to TRBJ1-2; D may be TRBD1 (5 bases). In germline, CDR1 is GTSNPN, CDR2 SVGIG (reference sequence). CDR3 length: 14 amino acids. The CDR3 protein is CAWSGGPPGGDYTF. The DNA read from the CDR3 is TGTGCCTGGAGTGGAGGTCCCCCCGGGGGTGAC.

Note on this clone: The read comes to an end 3 residues before the CDR3 does, leaving the germline J gene to fill in the end. The chain combines TRBV29-1 with TRBJ2-2, with D hard to call. Germline CDR1 SQVTM, CDR2 ANQGSEA. The CDR3 is 14 amino acids. Trimming cost V 4 bases and J 1 base, with 10 bases left between them. The CDR3 DNA, read in part, is TGCAGCGTTGGAACGTCAGGGAACACCGGGGAG. Its protein is CSVGTSGNTGE. The entire CDR3 reads CSVGTSGNTGELFF.

A note on this clone: The junction and the germline gene differ at one end; a read error may be behind it. Sequencing ends 3 residues short of the CDR3 end; the germline J gene provides the rest. The chain is built from TRBV30 and TRBJ2-3; 9 bases match TRBD2. Germline loops: CDR1 GTSNPN, CDR2 SVGIG (reference sequence). CDR3 size: 13 residues. The chain's CDR3 is CAWSGTSSETQYF. The CDR3 bases that were read are TGTGCCTGGAGCGGGACTAGCTCAGAGACG.

In the case of this clone: From the germline J gene comes the end of the CDR3, since the read stops 3 residues before it. The chain uses TRBV4-2 and TRBJ2-5; 8 nucleotides align to TRBD2. CDR1 and CDR2 from the germline V gene are LGHNA and YNFKEQ. The CDR3 has 14 residues. Germline trimming cut 0 bases from V and 4 bases from J; bases unmatched to any gene: 1. The CDR3 DNA, read in part, is TGTGCCAGCAGCCAAGAAACTAGCGGAGAGACC. This sequence encodes CASSQETSGET. The whole CDR3 protein is CASSQETSGETQYF.

As to this clone: The read halts 3 residues ahead of the CDR3 end, with the missing end drawn from the germline J gene. Distinct nucleotide sequences in the sample also encode this CDR3. The V call is TRBV7-2, the J call TRBJ1-1, with D possibly being TRBD1 (6 bases). The CDR3 consists of 15 residues. CDR1 is SGHTA and CDR2 is FQGNSA in the germline V gene. The part of the CDR3 DNA that was read is TGTGCCAGCAGCCAGAGTTCGGGGGGCAAGTACGAA. This sequence encodes CASSQSSGGKYE. The entire CDR3 reads CASSQSSGGKYEAFF. Filled out from reference TRBV7-2 and TRBJ1-1, the complete variable domain reads GAGVSQSPSNKVTEKGKDVELRCDPISGHTALYWYRQSLGQGLEFLIYFQGNSAPDKSGLPSDRFSAERTGGSVSTLTIQRTQQEDSAVYLCASSQSSGGKYEAFFGQGTRLTVV.

About this clone itself: Compared with germline, one end of the junction differs, possibly owing to a read error. From the germline J gene comes the end of the CDR3, since the read stops 3 residues before it. The J gene is TRBJ2-3, the V gene TRBV4-2, with 10 bases aligning to TRBD2. The CDR3 is made up of 16 amino acids. CDR1 and CDR2 from the germline V gene are LGHNA and YNFKEQ. The CDR3 reads CASSQDLAGGTDTQYF. The part of the CDR3 DNA that was read is TGCGCCAGCAGCCAAGATCTAGCGGGAGGCACAGATACG.

As to this clone: The read is 3 residues too short to cover the CDR3 end, so that end is filled in from the germline J gene. The chain links TRBV20-1 to TRBJ1-3; D gene ambiguous. The CDR3 sequence is 14 residues long. Trimming shortened V by 1 base and J by 2 bases, and 9 bases separated the two germline ends. CDR1 DFQATT and CDR2 SNEGSKA come from the germline V gene (reference sequence). The sequenced part of the CDR3 DNA is TGCAGTGCTAGAGCCCTAGGTCCTGGAAACACC. Its protein product is CSARALGPGNT. The whole CDR3 is CSARALGPGNTIYF.

Remarks on this clone: At one boundary the junction diverges from the germline segment, which might be a read error. The DNA ends 3 residues before the CDR3 does, and the rest of the CDR3 is filled in from the germline J gene. The chain has TRBV4-2 and TRBJ2-7, with TRBD2 matching 10 bases. The germline CDR1 and CDR2 sequences are LGHNA and YNFKEQ. The CDR3 length is 15 residues. This CDR3 reads CASSQEGLAAYEQYF. The DNA read from the CDR3 is TGCGCCAGCAGCCAAGAAGGACTAGCGGCCTACGAG.

Regarding this clone: The read is 3 residues too short to cover the CDR3 end, so that end is filled in from the germline J gene. The chain links TRBV2 to TRBJ1-2, with 7 positions matching TRBD1. Germline-derived CDR1 and CDR2 are SNHLY and FYNNEI. The CDR3 is made up of 12 amino acids. The CDR3 reads CASSFDRDGYTF. CDR3 DNA (partial): TGTGCCAGCAGTTTCGACAGGGACGGC. The full variable domain, its missing parts supplied by reference TRBV2 and TRBJ1-2, is EPEVTQTPSHQVTQMGQEVILRCVPISNHLYFYWYRQILGQKVEFLVSFYNNEISEKSEIFDDQFSVERPDGSNFTLKIRSTKLEDSAMYFCASSFDRDGYTFGSGTRLTVV.

To note about this clone: Sequencing ends 3 residues short of the CDR3 end; the germline J gene provides the rest. The chain carries TRBV18 and TRBJ1-2; 9 bases line up with TRBD1. Per germline, CDR1 KGHSH and CDR2 LQKENI. The length of the CDR3 is 16 residues. Incomplete CDR3 DNA: TGTGCCAGCTCACCGAAAGGGGACAGGGTGGGCTACGAC. Translating it yields CASSPKGDRVGYD. The full-length CDR3 reads as CASSPKGDRVGYDYTF.